This T cell receptor (beta chain) was documented in a study of CD8 T cells in Susac syndrome. Study-level points and caveats: In total CD8+ repertoires, roughly 17 Susac-specific public clones were found, and four or five in CD8+ TEMRA repertoires. The number of individuals included in the study's TCR sequencing and HLA analysis was acknowledged as relatively small.

A note on this clonotype: Its antigen is not identified.

CDR3 size: 14 residues. Germline CDR1 and CDR2: SGHDT and YYEEEE. V shed 2 bases and J shed 6 bases, with 12 bases lying between them. The RNA input was roughly 0.45 to 1 ug, and it was reverse transcribed with random hexamers. An immunoSEQ multiplex PCR amplified TCR beta CDR3 over 54 Vbeta and 13 Jbeta. TCRdb processed the immunoSEQ multiplex PCR reads anew with MiXCR; each CDR3 protein has one entry. The sample lists over 100,000 distinct CDR3 sequences, roughly 94% seen once, with 0.25% to 0.3% in the top ten. J is TRBJ2-1 and V is TRBV5-6, with D possibly called TRBD1 or TRBD2 (7 bases each). This TCR derives from a human donor with Susac syndrome. Sequencing was done on a sample of CD8+ T cells from PBMCs. The CDR3 sequence: CASSFWEGANEQFF. In DNA, the CDR3 is TGTGCCAGCAGCTTCTGGGAGGGGGCCAATGAGCAGTTCTTC. Combining the CDR3 with reference TRBV5-6 and TRBJ2-1 gives the whole variable domain DAGVTQSPTHLIKTRGQQVTLRCSPKSGHDTVSWYQQALGQGPQFIFQYYEEEERQRGNFPDRFSGHQFPNYSSELNVNALLLGDSALYLCASSFWEGANEQFFGPGTRLTVL.